This TCR beta chain was sequenced in a study of OX40 agonist ivuxolimab in advanced cancers. At the level of the study: Enrolled patients in dose escalation had cancers that were hepatocellular carcinoma, melanoma, renal cell or head and neck cancer. At 82.7% male, the cohort had a mean age of approximately 60 years, ranging from roughly 20 to 79. Notes on the study in general: CD8+ T cells averaged more expanded clones than CD4+.

TCRdb keeps only in-frame clones here, not all; method: immunoSEQ multiplex PCR. Of roughly 70,000 clones listed, around 93% were seen once; the top ten hold about 0.31%. The count of this clone is one. Its target is unknown. Prior autoimmune disease or systemic immunosuppression barred patients. The CDR3 contains 19 residues. Germline CDR1 is MDHEN and CDR2 is SYDVKM. After removal of 6 bases from V and 6 bases from J, the junction contained 16 bases not matched to a gene. The sequence was collected from an adult with an advanced solid tumor such as melanoma, head and neck, liver or kidney cancer. The sequencing used CD4+ or CD8+ T cells sorted from blood, collected in a trial of the OX40 agonist ivuxolimab. The chain joins TRBV28 to TRBJ2-1; 14 bases map to TRBD2. CDR3 region: CASSPTSGRASLVGNEQFF. CDR3 bases: TGTGCCAGCAGCCCGACTAGCGGGAGGGCCAGTCTGGTAGGCAATGAGCAGTTCTTC. The variable domain in full, completed from reference TRBV28 and TRBJ2-1, reads DVKVTQSSRYLVKRTGEKVFLECVQDMDHENMFWYRQDPGLGLRLIYFSYDVKMKEKGDIPEGYSVSREKKERFSLILESASTNQTSMYLCASSPTSGRASLVGNEQFFGPGTRLTVL.